This entry features one T cell receptor beta chain sequence. These data are taken from a study of blood T cell repertoires in COVID-19. Patients of the Seattle cohort, enrolled during active infection, were followed longitudinally. The repertoire was sequenced with immunoSEQ multiplex PCR; TCRdb's copy has only in-frame clones and lacks some. The sample records a few hundred thousand clones, 85% to 90% being singletons. V was pared by 6 bases and J by 2 bases, with 11 bases between. The CDR3 totals 13 residues. Germline loops: CDR1 LNHDA, CDR2 SQIVND (reference sequence). Sequencing used peripheral blood. This clonotype originated in a woman in her forties or fifties with COVID-19, enrolled during active disease. The chain combines TRBV19 with TRBJ2-7, with D perhaps TRBD2 (5 bases). The CDR3 sequence is CASRGSGTYEQYF. As DNA, the CDR3 is TGTGCCAGTAGGGGGAGCGGCACCTACGAGCAGTACTTC.